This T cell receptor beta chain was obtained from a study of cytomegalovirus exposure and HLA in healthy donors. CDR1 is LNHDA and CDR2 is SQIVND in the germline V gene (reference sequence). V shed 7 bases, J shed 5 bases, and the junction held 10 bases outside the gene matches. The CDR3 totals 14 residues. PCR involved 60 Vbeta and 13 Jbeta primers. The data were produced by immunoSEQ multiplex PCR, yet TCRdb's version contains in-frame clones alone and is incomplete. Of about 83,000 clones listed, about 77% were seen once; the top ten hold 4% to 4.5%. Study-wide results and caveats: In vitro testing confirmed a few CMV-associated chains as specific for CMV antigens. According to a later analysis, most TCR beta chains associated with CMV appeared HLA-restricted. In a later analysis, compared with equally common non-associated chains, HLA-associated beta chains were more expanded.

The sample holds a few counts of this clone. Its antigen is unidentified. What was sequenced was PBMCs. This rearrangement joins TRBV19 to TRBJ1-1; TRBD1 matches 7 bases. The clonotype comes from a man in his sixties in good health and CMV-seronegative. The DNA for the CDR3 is TGTGCCAGTACCTACCGACAGGGAGTAACTGAAGCTTTCTTT. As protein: CASTYRQGVTEAFF.